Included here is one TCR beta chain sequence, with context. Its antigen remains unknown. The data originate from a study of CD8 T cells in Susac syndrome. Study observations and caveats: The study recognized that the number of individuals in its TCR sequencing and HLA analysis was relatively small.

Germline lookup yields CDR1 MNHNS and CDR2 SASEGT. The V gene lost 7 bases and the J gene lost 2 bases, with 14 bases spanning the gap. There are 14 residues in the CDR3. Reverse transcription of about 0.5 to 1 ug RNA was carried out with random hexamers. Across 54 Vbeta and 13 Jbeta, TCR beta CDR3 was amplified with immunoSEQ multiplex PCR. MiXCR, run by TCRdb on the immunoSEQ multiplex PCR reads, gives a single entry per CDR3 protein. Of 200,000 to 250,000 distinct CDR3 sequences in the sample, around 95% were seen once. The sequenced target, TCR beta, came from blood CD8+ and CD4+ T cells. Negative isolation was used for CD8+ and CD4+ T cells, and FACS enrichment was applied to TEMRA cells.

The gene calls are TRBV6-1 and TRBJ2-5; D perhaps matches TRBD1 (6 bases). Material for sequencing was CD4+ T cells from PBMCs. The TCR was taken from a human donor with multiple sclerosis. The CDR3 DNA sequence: TGTGCCAGCACACGGTGGGGGCAGCAAGAGACCCAGTACTTC. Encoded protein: CASTRWGQQETQYF.